One T cell receptor (beta chain) is described in this entry. As yet, its antigen is unknown. A read error may produce the germline difference seen at one junction end. This entry is derived from a study of identical twins. Notes on the study in general: An excess of low generation probability was shown by twin-shared out-of-frame alpha sequences. Fewer insertions were carried by abundant cord blood beta clonotypes, but none was seen in memory repertoires.

Each cDNA held unique molecular identifiers, and template switching gave it a universal primer site. TCRdb itself ran the 5' RACE reads through MiXCR, one entry per CDR3 protein. The sample carries 300,000 to 400,000 distinct CDR3 sequences, 9% to 15% recorded once. The CDR3 has 11 residues. The germline CDR1 and CDR2 sequences are SGHDT and YYEEEE. These data were also reused for a study on yellow fever vaccine responses in identical twins. That work contributes: In identical twins, vaccine T cell responses appeared partly shared and partly individual.

This receptor was taken from a woman younger than 35 in good health. Material: CD8+ T cells sorted from blood. V usage is TRBV5-6 and J usage is TRBJ2-3, with D unclear. The CDR3 region is CASSSTDTRYF. The CDR3 region has the DNA TGTGCCAGCAGCTCCACAGATACGCGGTATTTT. Using reference TRBV5-6 and TRBJ2-3 for the parts outside the CDR3, the full variable domain is DAGVTQSPTHLIKTRGQQVTLRCSPKSGHDTVSWYQQALGQGPQFIFQYYEEEERQRGNFPDRFSGHQFPNYSSELNVNALLLGDSALYLCASSSTDTRYFGPGTRLTVL.